Listed here is a single TCR beta chain. The data stem from a study of blood T cells in healthy people across ages. Every donor contributed roughly 10 milliliters of peripheral blood by blood draw. Alongside a J-beta primer mix, a sample-barcoded 5' primer served in a second PCR lasting roughly 7 to 11 cycles. Each cDNA molecule carried a tag from a template-switch adaptor that contained 12 random nucleotides. TCRdb processed the 5' RACE reads anew with MiXCR; each CDR3 protein has one entry. Among around 1,800,000 distinct CDR3 sequences, approximately 39% were seen once, and the ten largest hold about 23%. The sample consisted of blood. This receptor was taken from a human donor in good health.

The CDR3 sequence: CASSSTPERTDTQYF. The DNA for the CDR3 is TGTGCCAGCAGCTCAACTCCGGAACGCACAGATACGCAGTATTTT. This chain uses TRBV7-9 with TRBJ2-3; D uncertain. V was clipped by 4 bases and J by 1 base, with 12 bases between them. The germline CDR1 and CDR2 sequences are SEHNR and FQNEAQ (reference sequence). This CDR3 has 15 amino acids.